A selection of T cell receptor beta chains follows, all from one sample in a study of OX40 agonist ivuxolimab in advanced cancers. The protocol was immunoSEQ multiplex PCR, while the TCRdb copy is restricted to in-frame clones and leaves out a portion. Counted here are over 40,000 clones, approximately 84% occurring once; the ten biggest clones make up 6.5% to 8%. Sequenced material: CD4+ or CD8+ T cells sorted from blood, taken in a trial of the OX40 agonist ivuxolimab. The receptors were sampled from an adult with an advanced solid tumor such as melanoma, head and neck, liver or kidney cancer. The CDR3 runs from the conserved cysteine through the conserved F or W. D genes are given only for firm matches. Clone size is not always given. Where it is, it says once, few, many or a class for expanded clones.

DNA | CDR3 | J | D | size | V
TGTGCCAGCAATGAAGGCTATGGCTACACCTTC | CASNEGYGYTF | TRBJ1-2 | - | - | TRBV6-1
TGTGCCAGCAGCCTGCGGGAGTGGTCCTACAATGAGCAGTTCTTC | CASSLREWSYNEQFF | TRBJ2-1 | TRBD2 | - | TRBV13
TGTGCCAGCTCAGCGGGACAGCCTACTAGCACAGATACGCAGTATTTT | CASSAGQPTSTDTQYF | TRBJ2-3 | - | - | TRBV18
TGTGCCAGTAGTACCCAGGGGGGGCCAGGGACCTACGAGCAGTACTTC | CASSTQGGPGTYEQYF | TRBJ2-7 | - | once | TRBV19
TGCGCCAGCAGCCAAGATCCACAGGGGGACGGTGGCTACACCTTC | CASSQDPQGDGGYTF | TRBJ1-2 | TRBD1 | - | TRBV5-1
TGCAGCGTTCTTATCACAGGCTCCTACGAGCAGTACTTC | CSVLITGSYEQYF | TRBJ2-7 | - | - | TRBV29-1
TGTGCCAGCAGCTTGGGGGTGGGGACTGAAGCTTTCTTT | CASSLGVGTEAFF | TRBJ1-1 | - | - | TRBV5-5
TGCGCCAGCAGCTCCTTAGCGGGAAACACCGGGGAGCTGTTTTTT | CASSSLAGNTGELFF | TRBJ2-2 | TRBD2 | - | TRBV5-1
TGTGCCAGCCGGGAGGGAGCGAACACCGGGGAGCTGTTTTTT | CASREGANTGELFF | TRBJ2-2 | TRBD2 | - | TRBV9
TGTGCCAGCGTAGAATCGAGCTCCTACAATGAGCAGTTCTTC | CASVESSSYNEQFF | TRBJ2-1 | - | few | TRBV6-1
TGTGCCAGCAGTTTATCAATTCGGAGTGGCTACACCTTC | CASSLSIRSGYTF | TRBJ1-2 | - | - | TRBV27
TGCGCCAGCAGCTTGGAGTCGGGAGGGCTCAATGAGCAGTTCTTC | CASSLESGGLNEQFF | TRBJ2-1 | TRBD2 | - | TRBV5-1
TGTGCCAGCAGCTGGACAGGGGCTGGGGCCAACGTCCTGACTTTC | CASSWTGAGANVLTF | TRBJ2-6 | TRBD1 | few | TRBV5-5
TGCGCCAGCAGCCAAGGACAGGGAGGTGAAAAACTGTTTTTT | CASSQGQGGEKLFF | TRBJ1-4 | TRBD1 | - | TRBV4-3
TGTGCCAGTAGTACTTGGGACAGGGCCTACGAGCAGTACTTC | CASSTWDRAYEQYF | TRBJ2-7 | TRBD1 | - | TRBV19
TGTGCCAGTACGTGGACAGGGAGCGAGCAGTACTTC | CASTWTGSEQYF | TRBJ2-7 | TRBD1 | - | TRBV2
TGTGCCAGCAGTGAAGCTCAGCGGGAAAGGTTTTACGAGCAGTACTTC | CASSEAQRERFYEQYF | TRBJ2-7 | TRBD2 | - | TRBV6-1
TGTGCCAGCAGTTTAACTAGCGGGAGGGTATACAATGAGCAGTTCTTC | CASSLTSGRVYNEQFF | TRBJ2-1 | TRBD2 | - | TRBV27
TGTGCCAGCAGTGATCCGACAGGGGTTCCAGGGGAGACCCAGTACTTC | CASSDPTGVPGETQYF | TRBJ2-5 | TRBD1 | - | TRBV2
TGTGCCAGCAGCGTAGGCCAAGAGACCCAGTACTTC | CASSVGQETQYF | TRBJ2-5 | - | - | TRBV9
TGTGCCATCAGTGCTTTGATATCTGGGGCCAACGTCCTGACTTTC | CAISALISGANVLTF | TRBJ2-6 | - | - | TRBV10-3
TGTGCCTGGGGAGCTACAGGGGACTATGGCTACACCTTC | CAWGATGDYGYTF | TRBJ1-2 | TRBD1 | once | TRBV30
TGTGCCAGTAATCAGGGGGCCCGGAACACCGGGGAGCTGTTTTTT | CASNQGARNTGELFF | TRBJ2-2 | TRBD1 | - | TRBV19
TGCGCCAGCAGACTGGGACTAGAGTTCTACGAGCAGTACTTC | CASRLGLEFYEQYF | TRBJ2-7 | TRBD2 | - | TRBV5-1
TGTGCCAGCAGCCGGGACAGGGGGAGGGAGCAGTACTTC | CASSRDRGREQYF | TRBJ2-7 | TRBD1 | - | TRBV13
TGTGCCAGCAGCAAAGAAGAGCGGGAGATCCTTGCTTCCACAGATACGCAGTATTTT | CASSKEEREILASTDTQYF | TRBJ2-3 | - | - | TRBV21-1
TGTGCCATCAGATCCGGGACTAGCGGGTCGAACACCGGGGAGCTGTTTTTT | CAIRSGTSGSNTGELFF | TRBJ2-2 | TRBD2 | - | TRBV10-3
TGTGCCAGCAGTTACAATCGAGCGGGAGTCTTAGGCGAGCAGTACTTC | CASSYNRAGVLGEQYF | TRBJ2-7 | TRBD2 | - | TRBV6-5
TGTGCCAGCAGACCCCCGGGAGGGGGCCATGGCTACACCTTC | CASRPPGGGHGYTF | TRBJ1-2 | TRBD1 | - | TRBV6-5
TGTGCCAGTAGTGAACTAGCGGACCTATTCCAAGAGACCCAGTACTTC | CASSELADLFQETQYF | TRBJ2-5 | TRBD2 | - | TRBV19
TGCGCCAGCAGCTTACTTACGGGACTAGCGGGAAACAATGAGCAGTTCTTC | CASSLLTGLAGNNEQFF | TRBJ2-1 | TRBD2 | medium-sized | TRBV5-1
TGTGCCAGCAGCTTATATCAGGCTAGCGGGACGCATAATGAGCAGTTCTTC | CASSLYQASGTHNEQFF | TRBJ2-1 | TRBD2 | - | TRBV7-7
TGTGCCAGCTCACAAGGGGATCCAGCCTACAATGAGCAGTTCTTC | CASSQGDPAYNEQFF | TRBJ2-1 | - | - | TRBV18
TGTGCCAGCAGTTTTTATCCCGACAGGGGGCTTTACGAGCAGTACTTC | CASSFYPDRGLYEQYF | TRBJ2-7 | TRBD1 | - | TRBV27
TGTGCCAGCTCACTTGGACAGGACCACTATGGCTACACCTTC | CASSLGQDHYGYTF | TRBJ1-2 | TRBD1 | - | TRBV18
TGTGCCAGCAGACCTCGACGGACGAGCTCCTACAATGAGCAGTTCTTC | CASRPRRTSSYNEQFF | TRBJ2-1 | - | once | TRBV7-2
TGTGCCAGCAGCGCCAATATGGGGACAGGGCTGAACACCGGGGAGCTGTTTTTT | CASSANMGTGLNTGELFF | TRBJ2-2 | TRBD1 | few | TRBV9
TGTGCCAGCAGTTTGGCTAGCGGGTACAATGAGCAGTTCTTC | CASSLASGYNEQFF | TRBJ2-1 | TRBD2 | - | TRBV28
TGTGCCAGCAGCCGAAGAGGGCAGGTCTATAGGAATGAGCAGTTCTTC | CASSRRGQVYRNEQFF | TRBJ2-1 | - | - | TRBV14
TGTGCCAGCTCACCACCCAGCGGTAGCTCTGGAAACACCATATATTTT | CASSPPSGSSGNTIYF | TRBJ1-3 | - | - | TRBV18